This T cell receptor (beta chain) originates from a study of blood T cells in healthy people across ages. The trim removed 5 bases at V and 2 bases at J, leaving 9 bases unmatched. There are 16 residues in the CDR3. Germline lookup yields CDR1 SGHTA and CDR2 FQGNSA. Through a sample-barcoded 5' primer and a J-beta primer mix, a second PCR was run for roughly 7 to 12 cycles. TCRdb recomputed calls from the 5' RACE reads with MiXCR, one row per CDR3 protein. The sample shows about 1,500,000 distinct CDR3 sequences, 40% to 50% of them seen only once. The TCR sequence derives from a woman aged 18 to 35 in good health. Sequencing was done on a sample of blood. The gene calls are TRBV7-2 and TRBJ2-1, with 7 nucleotides matching TRBD1. CDR3: CASSEAGTATYNEQFF. The DNA for the CDR3 is TGTGCCAGCAGCGAAGCCGGGACAGCAACCTACAATGAGCAGTTCTTC.